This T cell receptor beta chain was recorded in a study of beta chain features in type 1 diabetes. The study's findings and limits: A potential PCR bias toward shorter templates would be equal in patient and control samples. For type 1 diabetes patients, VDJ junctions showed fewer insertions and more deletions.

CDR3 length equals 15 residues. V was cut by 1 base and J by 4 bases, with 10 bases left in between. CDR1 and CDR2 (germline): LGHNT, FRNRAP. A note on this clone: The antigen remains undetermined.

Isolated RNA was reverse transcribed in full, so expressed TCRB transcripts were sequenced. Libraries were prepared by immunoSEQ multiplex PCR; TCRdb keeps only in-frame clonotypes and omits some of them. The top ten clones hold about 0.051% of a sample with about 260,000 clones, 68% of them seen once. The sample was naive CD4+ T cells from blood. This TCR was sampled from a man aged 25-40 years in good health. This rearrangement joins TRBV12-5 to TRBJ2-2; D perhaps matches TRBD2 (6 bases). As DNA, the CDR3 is TGTGCTAGTGGTTTGGGCGGGAAATCCACCGGGGAGCTGTTTTTT. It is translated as CASGLGGKSTGELFF. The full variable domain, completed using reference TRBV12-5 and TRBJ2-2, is DARVTQTPRHKVTEMGQEVTMRCQPILGHNTVFWYRQTMMQGLELLAYFRNRAPLDDSGMPKDRFSAEMPDATLATLKIQPSEPRDSAVYFCASGLGGKSTGELFFGEGSRLTVL.